These T cell receptor beta chains were read from a single sample in a study of T-cell reconstitution after alpha-beta-depleted transplantation in children. MiXCR was run by TCRdb on the PCR reads, yielding one entry per CDR3 protein. This sample carries more than 400,000 distinct CDR3 sequences, about 40% of them seen once, and the ten largest clones take 27%. The specimen was PBMCs, collected before TCRalphabeta/CD19-depleted stem cell transplant. These receptors were collected from a girl aged 2-10 years with aplastic anemia, due to receive a stem cell transplant. Each CDR3 is given with its conserved first and last residue. The D gene is left open where the match is weak. Clone sizes are given selectively: once, few, many, or a class where the clone is expanded.

>.|TRBJ1-1|.|TRBV12-3/TRBV12-4
TGTGCCAGCAGTTCCTCAGGGGCCGCAAGGGCTGAAGCTTTCTTT
CASSSSGAARAEAFF
>once|TRBJ2-3|.|TRBV5-3
TGTGCCAGAAGCCCCATTAGAGGGGAATTGGCAGATACGCAGTATTTT
CARSPIRGELADTQYF
>.|TRBJ2-1|TRBD2|TRBV12-3/TRBV12-4
TGTGCCATCGAGTTAAGCGGGAGGAGATACAATGAGCAGTTCTTC
CAIELSGRRYNEQFF
>.|TRBJ2-5|TRBD2|TRBV20-1
TGCAGTGCTCCGAAAGCGGGGGAAGGTGAGACCCAGTACTTC
CSAPKAGEGETQYF
>many|TRBJ2-7|.|TRBV20-1
TGCAGTGCCCCGGTGATTGATTCCTACGAGCAGTACTTC
CSAPVIDSYEQYF
>.|TRBJ2-1|TRBD2|TRBV20-1
TGCAGTGCTCGAGCGACACTAGCGGGAGATGTGAATGAGCAGTTCTTC
CSARATLAGDVNEQFF
>.|TRBJ2-3|.|TRBV7-2
TGTGCCAGCAGCCAAGTCAGGGGAGGAAAATACACAGATACGCAGTATTTT
CASSQVRGGKYTDTQYF
>few|TRBJ2-7|TRBD2|TRBV5-5
TGTGCCAGCAGCCTTTTGGGACTAGTGGGCGAGCAGTACTTC
CASSLLGLVGEQYF
>many|TRBJ1-6|.|TRBV20-1
TGCAGTGCTACCCTCCCTTTTTACTCCTATAATTCACCCCTCCACTTT
CSATLPFYSYNSPLHF
>.|TRBJ2-1|.|TRBV15
TGTGCCACCAGCAGAGATAAGGGGGTCGATGAGCAGTTCTTC
CATSRDKGVDEQFF
>few|TRBJ2-7|.|TRBV6-5
TGTGCCAGCAGTTACTGGGACTCGGGCGAGCAGTACTTC
CASSYWDSGEQYF
>few|TRBJ2-5|TRBD2|TRBV14
TGTGCCAGCAGCCCTGTCTATGGGAGGGATCGGTGGACCCAGTACTTC
CASSPVYGRDRWTQYF
>many|TRBJ2-7|.|TRBV20-1
TGCAGTGCTGAAGGGGTGGGGGTGGGAGAGCAGTACTTC
CSAEGVGVGEQYF
>few|TRBJ2-7|.|TRBV27
TGTGCCAGCAGTTTTCCCCCCATACAGGGCTACGAGCAGTACTTC
CASSFPPIQGYEQYF
>many|TRBJ1-1|.|TRBV5-1
TGCGCCAGCAGCTTGGAAATTGGGGGGGACTTGAACACTGAAGCTTTCTTT
CASSLEIGGDLNTEAFF